This TCR beta chain was recovered during a study of T cells in Graves' hyperthyroidism and ophthalmopathy. General study points: Through a model of 13 V-J features, ophthalmopathy was separated from stable hyperthyroidism.

TCR beta CDR3 sequences were amplified from RNA transcripts. Primed by the HTBI set, a first-round RT-PCR was run on the TCR CDR3. TCRdb analysed the multiplex PCR reads with MiXCR anew, one entry per CDR3 protein. The table has about 290,000 distinct CDR3 sequences, about 14% seen once. This clonotype was counted at least ten times. The antigen is undetermined. The sequencing input was blood. The TCR originated in a woman younger than 45 with Graves' hyperthyroidism that later progressed to Graves' ophthalmopathy.

The CDR3 DNA follows: TGTGCCTGGAGTGTTACGACAGGAAATCAGCCCCAGCATTTT. Its translation: CAWSVTTGNQPQHF. The V and J genes are TRBV30 and TRBJ1-5, with D tentatively TRBD1 (6 bases). V lost 0 bases, J lost 4 bases, and 10 bases lay in between. CDR3 length equals 14 residues. CDR1 and CDR2 from the germline V gene are GTSNPN and SVGIG (reference sequence).